This record looks at one T cell receptor beta chain sequence and its context. The table came from immunoSEQ multiplex PCR; TCRdb's copy has only in-frame clones and leaves some out. Of over 65,000 clones detected, roughly 90% appear once; the ten largest clones hold around 1.7%. The sample belongs to a study of T cell changes during pregnancy in multiple sclerosis. V was shortened by 1 base and J by 2 bases, with 9 bases between the two germline ends. Germline V gene data show CDR1 as MGHRA and CDR2 as YSYEKL. CDR3 length: 15 amino acids. The chain recombines TRBV4-1 with TRBJ1-5, with D uncertain. The receptor was isolated from a female donor in good health, enrolled as a control in a pregnancy study. The sequences come from peripheral blood, collected in the first trimester of pregnancy. This chain's CDR3 is CASSQVPGGNQPQHF. CDR3 in DNA: TGCGCCAGCAGCCAAGTACCCGGGGGCAATCAGCCCCAGCATTTT.